This paragraph covers one T cell receptor beta chain sequence. Its cognate antigen has yet to be identified. Base qualities are not provided; no much larger clone lies one nucleotide away. The cohort was made up of roughly 670 healthy bone marrow donors. At the time of sampling, every cohort member was nominally healthy, though immune exposures that went unrecorded were likely present. The donor was CMV seronegative and belonged to the group of over 300 seronegative cohort members. Each donor provided a peripheral blood sample, and peripheral blood mononuclear cells were used for TCR beta sequencing. The Qiagen DNeasy Blood Extraction Kit was used to extract genomic DNA from the blood cell samples. The data derive from a study of cytomegalovirus exposure and HLA in healthy donors (TCRdb year 2017). Study-level background: In an earlier analysis of 587 of the donors, 250 to 350 Gb of sequence data and 90 million to 120 million unique TCR beta sequences from some 170 million T cells were reported. An early release that covered more than 550 HLA-typed donors contained approximately 300 gigabases of sequencing data and tens of millions of unique TCR sequences. Of the approximately 400 genotyped donors, 81% were placed in the genetic ancestry cluster associated with self-reported Caucasian donors. The study aimed to test whether cataloging public T cell receptors could reveal signatures of past pathogen exposure. The study used immunosequencing to profile the T cell repertoires of approximately 650 subjects and linked those repertoires to cytomegalovirus serostatus. Besides the first cohort of 550 to 750 subjects, a separate validation cohort made up of some 110 different subjects was used. To predict cytomegalovirus infection status, the study brought together high-throughput TCR immunosequencing, statistical association of individual TCRs with disease status, and machine learning. In a later analysis, previously published TCR beta repertoires from more than 500 donors were re-analyzed and high-resolution HLA genotyping was added so that TCR occurrence patterns could be studied. In the later analysis, no new phenotypic data were used to find candidate immune exposures; instead, reliance was placed on TCR beta sequences and their occurrence across donors. An earlier analysis of roughly 580 of the donors used high-throughput TCR beta sequencing to judge whether each TCR beta V gene segment behaved as functional or pseudogenic. Donor age, sex, ethnicity and CMV serostatus were compiled together with the repertoire data. A later genetic analysis took genome-wide SNP genotypes for 398 of the 666 donors and used that subset as a discovery cohort. Every discovery cohort repertoire had been produced on one sequencing platform. HLA typing covered class I and class II loci at four-digit resolution. Typing coverage differed by locus: A, B, C, DRB1 and DQB1 were typed in roughly 629-640 donors, DQA1 in about 500, DPA1 in 600 to 610, and DPB1 in roughly 450. Because of strong linkage in the cohort, roughly five DR-DQ haplotypes were treated as single units for association and clustering. Among about 390 genotyped donors of the cohort, an average of approximately 240,000 unique TCR beta nucleotide sequences were sequenced per donor, around 20% of them non-productive.

Results and caveats for the whole study, not just this receptor: According to a later genetic analysis, donors in an Asian-associated ancestry cluster had fewer N-insertions in productive TCRs than the approximately 630-donor mean. It was suggested by the authors that the approach could potentially be generalized to other disease states and immunological phenotypes. Broadly in line with IMGT annotations, most TCR beta V segments showed up in productive rearrangements about 90% or about 30% of the time in an earlier analysis of approximately 600 of the donors. An association between a missense DCLRE1C variant and V-gene and J-gene trimming of TCR beta chains was found in a later genetic analysis and replicated in an independent cohort. Linkage disequilibrium might explain the correlated functional status among segregating V segments, but an unknown experimental factor could not be excluded. In a later analysis, the rate of TCR association differed among HLA loci, with DRB1 alleles having the most associated TCRs and HLA-C alleles having the fewest. A few of the identified cytomegalovirus-associated TCR beta chains were confirmed in vitro to be specific for cytomegalovirus antigens. In this cohort, only TCR beta chains were sequenced, and detectable features were limited by the absence of alpha or paired-chain data. Specific HLA alleles were associated with 15,000 to 20,000 TCR beta sequences at a false discovery rate of 0.05 in a later analysis. A further reported finding was that TCR beta sequences accurately predicted the HLA-A and HLA-B alleles for most subjects in the first cohort. While some public TCRs were present in many individuals, most TCR sequences turned up only very rarely across donors. Assigning TCR associations to individual alleles was difficult when HLA alleles, especially DR and DQ, strongly co-occurred. Because counts were too low, under 20 rarely observed V segments, including chromosome 9 orphons, were left out of the earlier analysis of approximately 500 of the donors. The study listed approximately 150 TCR beta chains as associated with cytomegalovirus. The classifier was reported to diagnose cytomegalovirus status with high specificity and sensitivity in both the original cohort and the validation cohort. Compared with equally common non-associated chains, HLA-associated TCR beta chains in a later analysis were more clonally expanded and had lower generation probabilities. Several of the top co-occurrence clusters appeared to be linked to parvovirus B19, influenza, CMV and Epstein-Barr virus, according to a later analysis. Most CMV-associated TCR beta chains appeared to be HLA-restricted in a later analysis, and the HLA associations seemed to be driven largely by CMV exposure. HLA typing was unavailable for some donors at each locus, so association tests used only the typed subset. A cluster of highly shared sequence variants was judged likely to represent a technical artifact of the sequencing pipeline. Roughly uniform sequencing depth across donors was assumed in presence/absence analyses, although this assumption may not hold. CMV serostatus was the only immune exposure information available for the cohort.

Receptors were amplified or captured by the immunoSEQ multiplex PCR assay. For the multiplex PCR, a mixture combining 60 forward primers for TCR Vbeta segments and 13 reverse primers for TCR Jbeta segments was used. The CDR3 region of rearranged TCR beta genes was amplified from genomic DNA with a multiplex PCR assay. On the Illumina HiSeq System, the amplified TCR beta libraries were sequenced as 87-base-pair reads. Turning to the authors' computational methods: Across the 500 to 750 repertoires, a later analysis counted tens of millions of unique TCR beta chains, 9.5 million to 13 million of which were shared by at least two donors. Raw reads were error-corrected and collapsed into unique sequences by a nearest-neighbor algorithm in which closely related sequences were merged to remove PCR and sequencing errors. CDR3 sequences were aligned to IMGT reference sequences to assign V, D and J gene segments. For a sequence to be retained, a match of at least six nucleotides to both a V gene segment and a J gene segment was required. Rearrangements were called productive when the CDR3 lacked stop codons and stayed in frame with V and J; all others were non-productive. Following IMGT convention, CDR3 was defined as the stretch from the second conserved V-encoded cysteine up to the conserved J-encoded phenylalanine. In an earlier analysis of some 550 of the donors, sequences lacking an unambiguous match to a single V gene segment were excluded. An earlier analysis of a few hundred of the donors classified V segments as functional when productive rearrangements were above 56.7% and as segregating when the standard deviation between donors was above 5%. A statistical classification framework was built to diagnose cytomegalovirus status from the catalog of TCR beta chain sequences. V and J gene assignment, in a later analysis, came from comparing TCR nucleotide sequences with IMGT/GENE-DB human TR gene sequences. A later analysis assigned CDR3 sequences and most-parsimonious VDJ recombination scenarios with the TCRdist pipeline. A later analysis defined each TCR beta chain by its CDR3 amino acid sequence plus V-gene family, and excluded reads lacking a unique V-gene family. To address suspected cross-contamination and a sequencing artifact, a later analysis removed around 590 highly shared, low-generation-probability nucleotide sequences. A later analysis calculated a clonal expansion index for each public chain from normalized within-repertoire ranks of inferred template counts. In a later analysis, generation probabilities were computed with a VDJ recombination model fitted to out-of-frame rearrangements, and the resulting probabilities were checked against IGoR. A later analysis scored TCR-TCR, TCR-HLA and TCR-CMV co-occurrence with hypergeometric tests, applying a repertoire-size bias correction to TCR pairs. In a later analysis, false discovery rates were estimated by permuting HLA or CMV assignments 20 times. In a later analysis, co-occurring TCRs were grouped with DBSCAN, and TCRdist sequence similarity was added when clustering was performed within HLA-allele-positive subsets. Repertoires with fewer than 30,000 or more than 120,000 public chains, plus five repertoires with anomalous nucleotide sharing, were excluded from co-occurrence clustering. TCRdb limited this immuneACCESS table to in-frame rearrangements with V and J called. A share of clones is missing; checked studies link under half to unresolved V genes, and the rest is unexplained. The D gene and trimming were derived from the DNA, and the V and J assignments and clone size from that table. This sample is represented by fewer than 200,000 clones; 79% of them were singletons. Under 2.5% of the sample is held by the ten biggest clonotypes.

The material sequenced was PBMCs. The receptor was isolated from a man in his forties in good health and CMV-seronegative.

The CDR3 region has the sequence CATDGGPSYEQYF. The DNA reads as follows: TGTGCCACCGACGGGGGACCGTCCTACGAGCAGTACTTC. This chain joins TRBV19 to TRBJ2-7; the D region possibly corresponds to TRBD2 (6 bases align). Including cysteine and phenylalanine, the CDR3 has 13 amino acids. Only the CDR3 DNA stays, 39 bases, in frame from base 1. CDR1 and CDR2 are drawn from the germline V gene (reference sequence): LNHDA, SQIVND. The germline ends are 14 bases apart after V is trimmed by 10 bases and J by 1 base.